This T cell receptor beta chain was observed in a study of blood T cell repertoires in COVID-19. At the level of the study: T cells, B-cell-depleted T cells, or PBMCs supplied cDNA or gDNA.

Cohort allocation depended upon clinical history that participants reported. People in the exposed group encountered a COVID-19 case within 2 weeks before entering the study. Profiled with immunoSEQ multiplex PCR; TCRdb holds only in-frame clones, not every one. The table records some 200,000 clones, 83% of them present only once. The CDR3 spans 14 residues. V was trimmed by 4 bases and J by 1 base, leaving 10 bases between them. Germline V gene lookup returns CDR1 SNHLY and CDR2 FYNNEI. The V call is TRBV2, the J call TRBJ1-2; a weak D match, TRBD1 (5 bases). The sample consisted of PBMCs or T cells enriched from blood (not recorded which). The TCR comes from a woman in her forties or fifties who had been exposed to COVID-19. The CDR3 loop is CASSVAGLNYGYTF. The CDR3 DNA reads as TGTGCCAGCAGTGTAGCGGGGCTTAACTATGGCTACACCTTC.